This TCR beta chain was identified during a study of identical twins. Every donor was a healthy Caucasian. TCRdb redid the calling of the 5' RACE reads with MiXCR, one entry per CDR3 protein. Here the sample spans some 900,000 distinct CDR3 sequences, about 12% being singletons. This clonotype was picked up many times. In addition, the sample was reused for a study of yellow fever vaccine responses in identical twins.

Sequenced sample: PBMCs. The source is a woman aged 18-29 years in good health.

In DNA, the CDR3 is TGTGCCAGCAGCTTCCTACAGGGACTAGCGCGGGACATTCAGTACTTC. Amino acids: CASSFLQGLARDIQYF. The chain uses TRBV7-8 and TRBJ2-4; 10 nucleotides match TRBD2. CDR3 length: 16 residues. Per germline, CDR1 SGHVS and CDR2 FQNEAQ. V shed 3 bases, J shed 8 bases, and the junction held 10 bases outside the gene matches.